This T cell receptor beta chain was captured in a study of vaccination and CD4 T cells after COVID-19. About the study: Comprising six males and four females, the convalescent participants counted two Hispanic individuals among them.

The Oncomine TCR Beta short-read assay was applied to DNA of cultured CD4+ T cells. From CD4+ T cells that had been cultured, genomic DNA was extracted. TCRdb re-derived calls from the PCR reads in MiXCR, one entry per CDR3 protein. Here the sample spans approximately 11,000 distinct CDR3 sequences, about 34% being singletons. V lost 0 bases, J lost 0 bases, and 7 bases lay in between. The germline gives CDR1 SGHTS, CDR2 YDEGEE. The CDR3 has 14 amino acids. This clonotype has more than one count but fewer than ten. Its antigen is unknown. The treatment was: approximately 9-day PBMC culture with coronavirus spike peptide pools or control peptides (ViraFEST assay). During the years 2011-2018, before the COVID-19 pandemic, the unexposed donor's CD4+ T cells were collected. It was with approximately 9.7 IU/ml IL-2 and roughly 9.5 ug/ml peptide pools that 1.5 million to 2.5 million PBMCs per well were cultured.

The V gene is TRBV5-8, the J gene TRBJ2-7; D call uncertain. The source of this sequence is a human donor in good health. Sequenced: CD4+ T cells from blood, cultured in vitro. CDR3: CASSLAGLSYEQYF. The CDR3 DNA follows: TGTGCCAGCAGCTTGGCGGGCCTCTCCTACGAGCAGTACTTC. The complete variable domain, with remaining parts taken from reference TRBV5-8 and TRBJ2-7, reads EAGVTQSPTHLIKTRGQQATLRCSPISGHTSVYWYQQALGLGLQFLLWYDEGEERNRGNFPPRFSGRQFPNYSSELNVNALELEDSALYLCASSLAGLSYEQYFGPGTRLTVT.